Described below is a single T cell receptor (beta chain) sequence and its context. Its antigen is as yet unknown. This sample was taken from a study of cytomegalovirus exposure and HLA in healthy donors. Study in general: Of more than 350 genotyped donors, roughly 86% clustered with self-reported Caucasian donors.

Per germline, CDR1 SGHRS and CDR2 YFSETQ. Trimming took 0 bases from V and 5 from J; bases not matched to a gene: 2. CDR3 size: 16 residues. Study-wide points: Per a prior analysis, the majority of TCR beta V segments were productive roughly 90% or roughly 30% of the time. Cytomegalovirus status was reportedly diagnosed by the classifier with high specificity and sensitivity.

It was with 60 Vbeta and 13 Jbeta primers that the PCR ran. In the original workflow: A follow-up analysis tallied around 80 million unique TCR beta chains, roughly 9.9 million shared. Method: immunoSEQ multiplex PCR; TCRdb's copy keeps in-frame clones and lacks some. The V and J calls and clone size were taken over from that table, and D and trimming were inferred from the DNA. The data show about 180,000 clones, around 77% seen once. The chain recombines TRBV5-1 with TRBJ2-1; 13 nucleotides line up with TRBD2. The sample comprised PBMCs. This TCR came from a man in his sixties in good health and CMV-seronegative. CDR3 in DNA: TGCGCCAGCAGCTTGGGACTAGCGGGAGGCCACAATGAGCAGTTCTTC. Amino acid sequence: CASSLGLAGGHNEQFF.